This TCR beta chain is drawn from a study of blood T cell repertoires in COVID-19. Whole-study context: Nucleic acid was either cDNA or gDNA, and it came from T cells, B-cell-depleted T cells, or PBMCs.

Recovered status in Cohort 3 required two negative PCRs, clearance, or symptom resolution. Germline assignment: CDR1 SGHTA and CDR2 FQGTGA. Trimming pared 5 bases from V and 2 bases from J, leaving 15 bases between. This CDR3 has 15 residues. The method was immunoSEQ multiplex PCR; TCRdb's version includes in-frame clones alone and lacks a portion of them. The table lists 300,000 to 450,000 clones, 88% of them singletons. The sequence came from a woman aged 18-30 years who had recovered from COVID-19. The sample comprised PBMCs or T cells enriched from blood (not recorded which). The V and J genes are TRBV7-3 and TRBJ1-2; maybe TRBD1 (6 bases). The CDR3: CASSPQGHENYGYTF. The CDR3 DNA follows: TGTGCCAGCAGCCCCCAGGGACATGAAAACTATGGCTACACCTTC.